This entry lists 27 T cell receptor beta chains sequenced from one sample in a study of human versus mouse CDR3 diversity and MHC coevolution. Profiled with immunoSEQ multiplex PCR; TCRdb holds only in-frame clones, not every one. The sample carries over 60,000 clones, about nine tenths recorded once. Sequencing was done on a sample of naive CD4+ T cells from blood. Subset described: CD45RO-negative CD62L-positive naive CD4 T cells. Receptor source: a person between 25 and 69 years old in good health.

This clone was counted only a few times. This chain joins TRBV7-9 and TRBJ1-4; 7 bases match TRBD1. CDR1 is SEHNR and CDR2 is FQNEAQ in the germline V gene (reference sequence). This CDR3 is 17 amino acids long. The V and J ends lost 5 bases and 4 bases, in that order; junction bases with no gene match: 13. CDR3 DNA: TGTGCCAGCAGCCACAAACCGGGACAGTCCAATAATGAAAAACTGTTTTTT. Translating it yields CASSHKPGQSNNEKLFF.

The chain has TRBV18 and TRBJ2-7; D is perhaps TRBD2 (6 bases). V lost 6 bases to trimming and J lost 7 bases, with 10 bases between them. CDR1 and CDR2 from the germline V gene are KGHSH and LQKENI. The CDR3 runs 11 residues. CDR3 amino acids: CASSPREEQYF. CDR3 DNA: TGTGCCAGCTCCCCTCGGGAGGAGCAGTACTTC.

This CDR3 reads CASIRDREASGANVLTF. The CDR3 DNA is TGTGCCAGTATCCGGGACAGGGAGGCCTCTGGGGCCAACGTCCTGACTTTC. J is TRBJ2-6 and V is TRBV19, with 9 nucleotides matching TRBD1. The trim removed 7 bases at V and 0 bases at J, leaving 7 bases unmatched. The CDR3 is 17 residues long. CDR1 LNHDA and CDR2 SQIVND come from the germline V gene (reference sequence). The full variable domain, in which reference TRBV19 and TRBJ2-6 provide the parts outside the CDR3, is DGGITQSPKYLFRKEGQNVTLSCEQNLNHDAMYWYRQDPGQGLRLIYYSQIVNDFQKGDIAEGYSVSREKKESFPLTVTSAQKNPTAFYLCASIRDREASGANVLTFGAGSRLTVL.

J is TRBJ1-2 and V is TRBV6-1; D call uncertain. The germline gives CDR1 MNHNS, CDR2 SASEGT. The length of the CDR3 is 14 residues. The V gene lost 1 base and the J gene lost 3 bases, with 9 bases spanning the gap. Here the CDR3 DNA reads TGTGCCAGCAGTGAAGGTGGCGGGGACTATGGCTACACCTTC. Its translation is CASSEGGGDYGYTF.

This clone was picked up one time. The CDR3 region is CASSEEGNTEAFF. The DNA for the CDR3 is TGCGCCAGCAGTGAGGAGGGGAACACTGAAGCTTTCTTT. The J gene is TRBJ1-1, the V gene TRBV10-1; D is unclear. The CDR3 extends over 13 amino acids. The germline gives CDR1 WNHNN, CDR2 SYGVQD (reference sequence). Trimming cost V 2 bases and J 1 base, with 5 bases left between them.

V and J are TRBV2 and TRBJ1-1, with D possibly being TRBD1 (5 bases). With 4 bases removed from V and 2 bases from J, the gap between germline ends came to 14 bases. Germline V gene data show CDR1 as SNHLY and CDR2 as FYNNEI. The CDR3 is 15 residues long. This chain's CDR3 is CASSVSGLINTEAFF. CDR3 bases: TGTGCCAGCAGTGTATCAGGGCTAATAAACACTGAAGCTTTCTTT.

This clone was counted once. The gene calls are TRBV25-1 and TRBJ2-1; 8 nucleotides agree with TRBD2. CDR1 is MGHDK, CDR2 SYGVNS, per germline. This CDR3 is 12 amino acids long. V lost 8 bases to trimming and J lost 8 bases; unmatched junction nucleotides: 5. CDR3 loop: CASAGGPDEQFF. As DNA, the CDR3 is TGTGCCAGCGCGGGGGGCCCGGATGAGCAGTTCTTC.

In this sample, this clone turned up a few times. The CDR3 region has the DNA TGTGCCAGCAGCGGACAGGGGAACACTGAAGCTTTCTTT. It yields the protein CASSGQGNTEAFF. The rearrangement uses TRBV7-9 and TRBJ1-1, with 8 positions matching TRBD1. The V gene end was trimmed by 5 bases and the J gene end by 1 base; junction bases not matched to a gene: 0. Germline V gene sequence: CDR1 SEHNR, CDR2 FQNEAQ (reference sequence). CDR3 length: 13 residues.

V is TRBV11-2 and J is TRBJ1-4; possibly TRBD1 for D (5 bases). V shed 6 bases and J shed 8 bases, with 19 bases lying between them. The CDR3 loop spans 15 amino acids. Germline V lookup: CDR1 SGHAT, CDR2 FQNNGV. CDR3 residues: CASSMRDGLWEKLFF. In nucleotides, the CDR3 is TGTGCCAGCAGTATGCGGGACGGCCTATGGGAAAAACTGTTTTTT. The full variable domain, its missing parts supplied by reference TRBV11-2 and TRBJ1-4, is EAGVAQSPRYKIIEKRQSVAFWCNPISGHATLYWYQQILGQGPKLLIQFQNNGVVDDSQLPKDRFSAERLKGVDSTLKIQPAKLEDSAVYLCASSMRDGLWEKLFFGSGTQLSVL.

The J gene is TRBJ2-7, the V gene TRBV19; no definite D call. This CDR3 is built from 12 residues. Germline V gene lookup returns CDR1 LNHDA and CDR2 SQIVND (reference sequence). Trimming pared 5 bases from V and 0 bases from J, leaving 5 bases between. This chain's CDR3 is CASSADSYEQYF. CDR3 nucleotide sequence: TGTGCCAGTAGTGCAGACTCCTACGAGCAGTACTTC.

V usage is TRBV10-3 and J usage is TRBJ2-3, with 12 nucleotides matching TRBD2. CDR3 size: 16 residues. V dropped 11 bases and J dropped 8; count of bases not matched to a gene: 17. CDR1 and CDR2 (germline): ENHRY, SYGVKD. The CDR3 reads CAHSDKASGGAGTQYF. The CDR3 DNA is TGTGCCCACAGCGACAAGGCTAGCGGGGGGGCCGGTACGCAGTATTTT.

The V and J genes are TRBV30 and TRBJ1-1, with D perhaps matching TRBD1 (5 bases). Germline CDR1 reads GTSNPN; CDR2 reads SVGIG (reference sequence). The CDR3 extends over 11 amino acids. The CDR3 nucleotides read TGTGCACTACAGGAGCCGTTTGAAGCTTTCTTT. Translating it yields CALQEPFEAFF.

This chain uses TRBV4-1 with TRBJ2-2, with a possible D match to TRBD2 (6 bases). V lost 4 bases, J lost 4 bases, and 13 bases lay in between. The CDR3 contains 15 residues. The germline CDR1 and CDR2 sequences are MGHRA and YSYEKL. CDR3 nucleotide sequence: TGCGCCAGCAGCCTCCCGACTAGTCGCACCGGGGAGCTGTTTTTT. Translating it yields CASSLPTSRTGELFF.

The chain employs TRBV7-3 and TRBJ2-6; D possibly corresponds to TRBD2 (6 bases). The CDR3 covers 15 residues. Trimming shortened V by 5 bases and J by 7 bases, and 15 bases separated the two germline ends. Looked up from germline, CDR1 is SGHTA and CDR2 is FQGTGA. CDR3 sequence reads: CASSPGTGRANVLTF. CDR3 coding DNA: TGTGCCAGCAGCCCGGGGACTGGGCGAGCCAACGTCCTGACTTTC.

This clone was observed a single time. The genes are TRBV28 and TRBJ2-6; TRBD2 aligns across 10 bases. After removal of 10 bases from V and 2 bases from J, the junction contained 2 bases not matched to a gene. CDR1 and CDR2 (germline): MDHEN, SYDVKM. The CDR3 runs 14 residues. The CDR3 nucleotides are TGTGCCACTAGCGGGAGTGCTGGGGCCAACGTCCTGACTTTC. Amino acids: CATSGSAGANVLTF.

The chain has TRBV18 and TRBJ2-7; D may be TRBD2 (5 bases). Trimming shortened V by 3 bases and J by 4 bases, and 16 bases separated the two germline ends. CDR1 is KGHSH, CDR2 LQKENI, per germline. CDR3 length equals 15 residues. The CDR3 sequence: CASSPESWESYEQYF. The CDR3 DNA follows: TGTGCCAGCTCACCCGAATCGTGGGAGAGTTACGAGCAGTACTTC. The entire variable domain, with the rest obtained from reference TRBV18 and TRBJ2-7, is as follows: NAGVMQNPRHLVRRRGQEARLRCSPMKGHSHVYWYRQLPEEGLKFMVYLQKENIIDESGMPKERFSAEFPKEGPSILRIQQVVRGDSAAYFCASSPESWESYEQYFGPGTRLTVT.

The V and J genes are TRBV7-9 and TRBJ2-5; possible D gene TRBD1, 6 bases. Between the trimmed V and J ends, which lost 5 bases and 2 bases, there was a span of 24 bases. Germline CDR1 and CDR2: SEHNR and FQNEAQ (reference sequence). CDR3 size: 18 residues. Here the CDR3 DNA reads TGTGCCAGCAGCCCTCGGGACATAGGCCGAAACGAACAAGAGACCCAGTACTTC. It is translated as CASSPRDIGRNEQETQYF.

J is TRBJ2-5 and V is TRBV19, with unresolved D. The end of the DNA aligns better with TRBJ2-7, so the J call may be wrong. This CDR3 region has 11 residues. In germline, CDR1 is LNHDA, CDR2 SQIVND (reference sequence). This CDR3 reads CASSIGSEQYF. Here the CDR3 DNA reads TGTGCCAGTAGTATAGGATCCGAGCAGTACTTC.

The chain uses TRBV4-1 and TRBJ2-2, with TRBD2 as a possible D gene (5 bases). CDR1 is MGHRA and CDR2 is YSYEKL in the germline V gene. With 5 bases removed from V and 5 bases from J, the gap between germline ends came to 12 bases. This CDR3 comprises 14 residues. CDR3 loop: CASSVRTDTGELFF. In DNA form, the CDR3 reads TGCGCCAGCAGCGTGCGGACTGATACCGGGGAGCTGTTTTTT.

The rearrangement uses TRBV7-2 and TRBJ2-7, with TRBD2 as a possible D gene (5 bases). This CDR3 is 13 amino acids long. Trimming pared 3 bases from V and 3 bases from J, leaving 9 bases between. The V gene's germline CDR1 is SGHTA and CDR2 FQGNSA. In DNA, the CDR3 is TGTGCCAGCAGCTTTGGAGGCTACTACGAGCAGTACTTC. This translates into CASSFGGYYEQYF. The full variable domain, with the rest looked up from reference TRBV7-2 and TRBJ2-7, is GAGVSQSPSNKVTEKGKDVELRCDPISGHTALYWYRQSLGQGLEFLIYFQGNSAPDKSGLPSDRFSAERTGGSVSTLTIQRTQQEDSAVYLCASSFGGYYEQYFGPGTRLTVT.

The chain joins TRBV6-1 to TRBJ2-6; D unclear. Trimming removed 4 bases from V and 2 bases from J, with 15 bases in between. Germline V lookup: CDR1 MNHNS, CDR2 SASEGT. CDR3 length: 17 residues. Written as DNA, the CDR3 is TGTGCCAGCAGTGGTCGTTCGAGGTGGGCTGGGGCCAACGTCCTGACTTTC. Amino acid sequence: CASSGRSRWAGANVLTF.

The V call is TRBV5-8, the J call TRBJ1-2, with D uncertain. CDR1 is SGHTS, CDR2 YDEGEE, per germline. Trimming cost V 0 bases and J 3 bases, with 6 bases left between them. The CDR3 runs to 13 residues. CDR3 amino acids: CASSLVSDYGYTF. DNA of the CDR3: TGTGCCAGCAGCTTGGTGTCGGACTATGGCTACACCTTC.

This chain joins TRBV12-5 and TRBJ1-3; no definite D call. Trimming took 2 bases from V and 1 from J, leaving 12 bases between them. The CDR3 covers 16 residues. In germline, CDR1 is LGHNT, CDR2 FRNRAP. The CDR3 loop reads CASGLTWATSGNTIYF. The CDR3 nucleotides are TGTGCTAGTGGTTTGACCTGGGCCACGTCTGGAAACACCATATATTTT.

This chain connects TRBV5-5 to TRBJ1-3, with D unresolved. The CDR3 length is 15 residues. Trimming removed 0 bases at V and 0 bases at J, with 7 bases between. Germline CDR1 is SGHKS and CDR2 is YYEKEE (reference sequence). CDR3 sequence reads: CASSLAVLSGNTIYF. The CDR3 DNA reads TGTGCCAGCAGCTTGGCCGTACTCTCTGGAAACACCATATATTTT.

The rearrangement uses TRBV30 and TRBJ2-1; 8 nucleotides line up with TRBD2. Losses at the gene ends were 0 bases for V and 3 bases for J; bases not matched to a gene: 4. In germline, CDR1 is GTSNPN, CDR2 SVGIG (reference sequence). This CDR3 is built from 15 residues. The CDR3 sequence is CAWSVLSGGYNEQFF. The CDR3 nucleotides are TGTGCCTGGAGTGTACTGAGCGGGGGCTACAATGAGCAGTTCTTC.

In DNA form, the CDR3 reads TGTGCCAGCAGTTTATCGGAACCGGGACAGGGTGGGTCGCCCCAGCATTTT. Translated, it gives CASSLSEPGQGGSPQHF. The chain has TRBV27 and TRBJ1-5, with 9 bases matching TRBD1. This CDR3 contains 17 residues. J gave up 9 bases and V 0 bases, and 12 bases lay outside the gene matches. From germline, CDR1 is MNHEY and CDR2 SMNVEV (reference sequence).

The chain uses TRBV9 and TRBJ2-5; no definite D call. Per the germline V gene, CDR1 is SGDLS and CDR2 is YYNGEE. Trimming shortened V by 4 bases and J by 5 bases, and 15 bases separated the two germline ends. The CDR3 contains 14 residues. The CDR3 loop is CASSPPFPRETQYF. Written as DNA, the CDR3 is TGTGCCAGCAGCCCTCCGTTTCCCCGGGAGACCCAGTACTTC.